A single sample is the source of the 21 T cell receptor beta chains below, sequenced in a study of Graves' ophthalmopathy and Graves' hyperthyroidism. For repertoire sequencing, the TCR beta CDR3 regions were amplified from RNA transcripts. After a first-round RT-PCR with HTBI primers, a second-round multiplex PCR was run. Each CDR3 protein gets one entry after TCRdb re-called the multiplex PCR reads with MiXCR. The table records hundreds of thousands of distinct CDR3 sequences, roughly 41% of them present only once. Sequencing was performed on peripheral blood. The receptors derive from an adult man with Graves' ophthalmopathy.

This rearrangement joins TRBV7-9 to TRBJ2-7; D gene uncertain. The V gene's germline CDR1 is SEHNR and CDR2 FQNEAQ (reference sequence). Trimming removed 5 bases at V and 1 base at J, with 6 bases between. This CDR3 is 12 amino acids long. The CDR3 DNA is TGTGCCAGCAGCGCAACGTCCTACGAGCAGTACTTC. Translating gives CASSATSYEQYF.

This clonotype was counted many times. This chain joins TRBV29-1 and TRBJ1-1; D gene ambiguous. This CDR3 has 12 amino acids. Trimming cost V 3 bases and J 0 bases, with 5 bases left between them. In germline, CDR1 is SQVTM, CDR2 ANQGSEA. CDR3 sequence reads: CSVDSMNTEAFF. CDR3 nucleotide sequence: TGCAGCGTTGACAGTATGAACACTGAAGCTTTCTTT.

The chain joins TRBV29-1 to TRBJ2-7; tentatively, D is TRBD1 (6 bases). From germline, CDR1 is SQVTM and CDR2 ANQGSEA. There are 18 residues in the CDR3. Trimming took off 0 bases at V and 2 bases at J, with 23 bases between the two ends. CDR3 loop: CSVEDFNLGAGRTYEQYF. The CDR3 bases are TGCAGCGTTGAAGATTTTAACTTGGGGGCAGGGCGAACCTACGAGCAGTACTTC.

This clonotype occurred many times. The gene calls are TRBV24-1 and TRBJ1-1; weak D call: TRBD1 (5 bases). CDR3 length equals 15 residues. The germline V gene has CDR1 KGHDR and CDR2 SFDVKD. V lost 3 bases, J lost 5 bases, and 15 bases lay in between. CDR3: CATSDKTVDGTEAFF. For the CDR3, the DNA is TGTGCCACCAGTGATAAGACAGTGGACGGAACTGAAGCTTTCTTT.

The chain is built from TRBV7-9 and TRBJ1-6; TRBD1 matches 8 bases. The ends lost 5 bases at V and 7 bases at J; junction bases unmatched: 10. The germline CDR1 and CDR2 sequences are SEHNR and FQNEAQ (reference sequence). This CDR3 region has 16 residues. CDR3 amino acids: CASSHTTGVHNSPLHF. DNA for the CDR3: TGTGCCAGCAGCCACACGACAGGGGTTCACAATTCACCCCTCCACTTT.

This clonotype has at least ten counts. This rearrangement joins TRBV10-3 to TRBJ1-1; 7 bases fit TRBD1. The ends lost 8 bases at V and 6 bases at J; junction bases unmatched: 6. From germline, CDR1 is ENHRY and CDR2 SYGVKD. This CDR3 has 12 amino acids. CDR3 sequence reads: CAIQSGTAEAFF. For the CDR3, the DNA is TGTGCCATCCAGTCAGGGACAGCTGAAGCTTTCTTT.

This clonotype was observed a handful of times. This may arise from a read error, as a much more abundant clone is one base away. V is TRBV11-1 and J is TRBJ2-2; the D is unclear. In germline, CDR1 is SGHAT, CDR2 FQDESV (reference sequence). This CDR3 region has 14 residues. The V gene lost 2 bases and the J gene lost 1 base, with 5 bases spanning the gap. The CDR3 region has the DNA TGTGCCAGCAGCTTAAAAGGGAACACCGGGGAGCTGTTTTTT. The encoded protein is CASSLKGNTGELFF.

As regards this clonotype: One end of the junction does not line up with germline, which may come from a read error. This chain connects TRBV7-2 to TRBJ2-7; 8 nucleotides line up with TRBD1. The CDR3 is 14 amino acids. The germline V gene has CDR1 SGHTA and CDR2 FQGNSA. The DNA for the CDR3 is TGTGCCAGCAGCTTTTTACAGGGGGGACACGAGCAGCACTTC. This codes for CASSFLQGGHEQHF.

The chain carries TRBV19 and TRBJ2-5, with 9 bases lining up with TRBD1. V lost 4 bases and J lost 2; bases outside the gene matches: 8. The CDR3 is 16 amino acids. The germline gives CDR1 LNHDA, CDR2 SQIVND (reference sequence). In nucleotides, the CDR3 is TGTGCCAGTAGTACCGACAGGGGGGAGCGGCAAGAGACCCAGTACTTC. The encoded protein is CASSTDRGERQETQYF.

This chain's CDR3 is CATSDPGTGSFQPQHF. CDR3 coding DNA: TGTGCCACCAGTGACCCAGGGACAGGGTCTTTTCAGCCCCAGCATTTT. The V gene is TRBV24-1, the J gene TRBJ1-5; 9 nucleotides line up with TRBD1. The germline V gene encodes CDR1 KGHDR and CDR2 SFDVKD. V lost 4 bases and J lost 6; bases outside the gene matches: 9. The CDR3 extends over 16 amino acids.

The genes are TRBV20-1 and TRBJ1-2; 11 bases are shared with TRBD1. Germline assignment: CDR1 DFQATT and CDR2 SNEGSKA (reference sequence). The CDR3 is 16 amino acids. V trimming: 1 base; J trimming: 4 bases; junction bases outside the gene matches: 8. CDR3 DNA: TGCAGTGCTAGAGGGACAGGGGGCGATTTGGGCTATGGCTACACCTTC. Protein: CSARGTGGDLGYGYTF.

Points on this clonotype: Compared with germline, one end of the junction differs, possibly owing to a read error. This sequence joins TRBV10-3 and TRBJ2-5; 7 bases are a match to TRBD1. Germline assignment: CDR1 ENHRY and CDR2 SYGVKD. The CDR3 covers 12 residues. The CDR3 loop is CAILGTTGTALF. The CDR3 DNA sequence: TGTGCCATCTTAGGAACAACCGGGACAGCCTTGTTC.

The V and J genes are TRBV7-2 and TRBJ2-7; possible D gene TRBD1, 5 bases. Germline V gene sequence: CDR1 SGHTA, CDR2 FQGNSA. V was trimmed by 5 bases and J by 0 bases, leaving 17 bases between them. This CDR3 spans 16 amino acids. The CDR3 nucleotides read TGTGCCAGCAGCAAATTCTTCCGACAGAGCTCCTACGAGCAGTACTTC. Translation: CASSKFFRQSSYEQYF.

This chain joins TRBV25-1 and TRBJ2-7; D is unresolved. Looked up from germline, CDR1 is MGHDK and CDR2 is SYGVNS. V lost 3 bases and J 0 bases, leaving 6 bases between the germline ends. The CDR3 has 13 amino acids. The CDR3 loop is CASSDVPSYEQYF. The CDR3 DNA follows: TGTGCCAGCAGTGACGTGCCCTCCTACGAGCAGTACTTC.

This clonotype was counted ten times or more. This chain joins TRBV7-9 and TRBJ1-3; D may be TRBD1 (5 bases). V was trimmed by 2 bases and J by 1 base, leaving 6 bases between them. CDR3 length equals 14 residues. Germline V lookup: CDR1 SEHNR, CDR2 FQNEAQ (reference sequence). In DNA form, the CDR3 reads TGTGCCAGCAGCTTAAGGGGTTCTGGAAACACCATATATTTT. This codes for CASSLRGSGNTIYF.

This clonotype turned up a few times. J is TRBJ2-2 and V is TRBV7-9; D is possibly TRBD1 (6 bases). CDR1 is SEHNR and CDR2 is FQNEAQ in the germline V gene (reference sequence). Trimming stripped 6 bases from V and 5 bases from J, with 13 bases between. The CDR3 is made up of 14 amino acids. The CDR3 loop is CASSHKQGTGELFF. The CDR3 DNA reads as TGTGCCAGCAGTCATAAACAGGGTACCGGGGAGCTGTTTTTT.

The genes are TRBV30 and TRBJ1-1; TRBD1 is a possible D gene (6 bases). This CDR3 has 13 residues. The V and J ends lost 4 bases and 0 bases respectively, with 9 bases between them. Germline CDR1 reads GTSNPN; CDR2 reads SVGIG (reference sequence). CDR3 region: CAWTGQMNTEAFF. The CDR3, as DNA: TGTGCCTGGACCGGACAGATGAACACTGAAGCTTTCTTT.

This chain connects TRBV7-8 to TRBJ2-7; the D call may be TRBD1 or TRBD2 (5 bases each). This CDR3 has 14 residues. Germline CDR1 is SGHVS and CDR2 is FQNEAQ. The V end lost 5 bases, the J end lost 0 bases, and 11 bases lay between the germline ends. Here the CDR3 reads CASSPSGTSYEQYF. The CDR3 DNA is TGTGCCAGCAGCCCCAGTGGGACCTCCTACGAGCAGTACTTC.

This clonotype was seen many times. The J gene is TRBJ2-7, the V gene TRBV5-6; 10 nucleotides align to TRBD1. V shed 4 bases and J 3 bases; nucleotides not matched to a gene: 7. CDR1 is SGHDT, CDR2 YYEEEE, per germline. The CDR3 length is 15 residues. CDR3 sequence: CASSHAGTGDYEQYF. In DNA, the CDR3 is TGTGCCAGCAGCCATGCCGGGACAGGGGACTACGAGCAGTACTTC.

Details on this clonotype: One end of the junction is discordant with germline, which a read error may explain. CDR3 coding DNA: TGTGCCAGCAGCTTAGCTCAATGCACTGAAACTTTCTTT. Its translation is CASSLAQCTETFF. The genes are TRBV7-9 and TRBJ1-1, with D unclear. The CDR3 runs to 13 residues. From germline, CDR1 is SEHNR and CDR2 FQNEAQ (reference sequence). Combining the CDR3 with reference TRBV7-9 and TRBJ1-1 gives the whole variable domain DTGVSQNPRHKITKRGQNVTFRCDPISEHNRLYWYRQTLGQGPEFLTYFQNEAQLEKSRLLSDRFSAERPKGSFSTLEIQRTEQGDSAMYLCASSLAQCTETFFGQGTRLTVV.

This clonotype was seen only a few times. This chain uses TRBV9 with TRBJ2-7; no clear D. The CDR3 has 14 amino acids. Trimming left V 0 bases short and J 2 bases short, with 9 bases between. Germline assignment: CDR1 SGDLS and CDR2 YYNGEE. CDR3 loop: CASSVGGLTYEQYF. The CDR3 DNA reads TGTGCCAGCAGCGTAGGGGGATTAACCTACGAGCAGTACTTC.